These 3 T cell receptor beta chains were sequenced from one sample in a study of T cell responses to AZD1222 COVID-19 vaccine. Measured with immunoSEQ multiplex PCR; TCRdb has only the in-frame clones, and not every one. The sample consists of tens of thousands of clones, 90% of them appearing once. Sequencing was performed on peripheral blood, taken on day 0 of AZD1222 vaccination. All receptors derive from an adult in good health.

This rearrangement joins TRBV6-5 to TRBJ2-2; perhaps TRBD1 as D (5 bases). The CDR3 contains 13 residues. Germline CDR1 is MNHEY and CDR2 is SVGAGI. Trimming left V 6 bases short and J 7 bases short, with 12 bases between. The CDR3 DNA follows: TGTGCCAGCAGCTCGTCAGGGCACGGGGAGCTGTTTTTT. Translated, it gives CASSSSGHGELFF.

A few counts support this clone. This chain connects TRBV7-9 to TRBJ2-3, with D possibly being TRBD1 (6 bases). This CDR3 contains 15 residues. Germline CDR1 SEHNR, CDR2 FQNEAQ (reference sequence). V lost 4 bases, J lost 1 base, and 12 bases lay in between. The DNA for the CDR3 is TGTGCCAGCAGCTGGCCGGGACAAGGCACAGATACGCAGTATTTT. Its translation: CASSWPGQGTDTQYF.

The genes are TRBV6-5 and TRBJ2-7; tentatively, D is TRBD1 (5 bases). There are 14 residues in the CDR3. Germline-derived CDR1 and CDR2 are MNHEY and SVGAGI. Between the trimmed V and J ends, which lost 2 bases and 4 bases, there was a span of 12 bases. CDR3 sequence reads: CASSYTQVGYEQYF. The CDR3 DNA sequence: TGTGCCAGCAGTTACACACAGGTGGGGTACGAGCAGTACTTC.